The 12 T cell receptor beta chains presented below share a single source sample, sequenced in a study of OX40 agonist ivuxolimab in advanced cancers. Measured with immunoSEQ multiplex PCR; TCRdb has only the in-frame clones, and not every one. The sample has approximately 77,000 clones; approximately 85% are singletons. Sequences were derived from CD4+ or CD8+ T cells sorted from blood, sampled in a trial of the OX40 agonist ivuxolimab. The receptors originated from an adult with an advanced solid tumor such as melanoma, head and neck, liver or kidney cancer.

The gene calls are TRBV19 and TRBJ2-1, with 8 nucleotides matching TRBD2. CDR1 and CDR2 from the germline V gene are LNHDA and SQIVND (reference sequence). The V gene end was trimmed by 8 bases and the J gene end by 0 bases; junction bases not matched to a gene: 9. This CDR3 has 16 residues. The CDR3: CASRISGTSSYNEQFF. The CDR3 bases are TGTGCCAGTCGGATTTCCGGGACTAGCTCCTACAATGAGCAGTTCTTC.

This chain joins TRBV28 and TRBJ2-7; possible D gene TRBD2, 6 bases. V was trimmed by 6 bases and J by 5 bases, leaving 17 bases between them. Germline V gives CDR1 MDHEN, CDR2 SYDVKM. CDR3 length: 14 amino acids. CDR3 sequence reads: CASRSAGYFNEQYF. In DNA form, the CDR3 reads TGTGCCAGCAGATCGGCGGGGTATTTCAACGAGCAGTACTTC.

The chain recombines TRBV7-6 with TRBJ1-3; D is unresolved. The CDR3 has 16 amino acids. CDR1 is SGHVS, CDR2 FNYEAQ, per germline. Trimming took off 2 bases at V and 0 bases at J, with 11 bases between the two ends. CDR3 residues: CASSLTEPSSGNTIYF. DNA of the CDR3: TGTGCCAGCAGCTTAACGGAGCCTAGCTCTGGAAACACCATATATTTT.

The chain uses TRBV30 and TRBJ1-5, with 11 bases fitting TRBD1. V lost 0 bases to trimming and J lost 2 bases; unmatched junction nucleotides: 6. The CDR3 runs 17 residues. Germline V gene sequence: CDR1 GTSNPN, CDR2 SVGIG (reference sequence). CDR3 nucleotides: TGTGCCTGGAGTGTACCGAAGGGACAGGGGGGCAATCAGCCCCAGCATTTT. This translates into CAWSVPKGQGGNQPQHF.

The chain couples TRBV28 to TRBJ2-7; D is perhaps TRBD1 (6 bases). The CDR3 consists of 12 residues. The germline V gene has CDR1 MDHEN and CDR2 SYDVKM. Trimming took 8 bases from V and 5 from J, leaving 13 bases between them. As DNA, the CDR3 is TGTGCCAGCCTGGGGAACAGGGACGAGCAGTACTTC. Protein sequence: CASLGNRDEQYF. The whole variable domain, filled in from reference TRBV28 and TRBJ2-7, reads DVKVTQSSRYLVKRTGEKVFLECVQDMDHENMFWYRQDPGLGLRLIYFSYDVKMKEKGDIPEGYSVSREKKERFSLILESASTNQTSMYLCASLGNRDEQYFGPGTRLTVT.

The rearrangement links TRBV7-9 to TRBJ1-2; the D gene is possibly TRBD1 (6 bases). Trimming left V 3 bases short and J 2 bases short, with 16 bases between. There are 16 residues in the CDR3. The germline CDR1 and CDR2 sequences are SEHNR and FQNEAQ (reference sequence). In nucleotides, the CDR3 is TGTGCCAGCAGCTTCAGGGGTCAGGGTGGCAACTATGGCTACACCTTC. The encoded protein is CASSFRGQGGNYGYTF.

The V call is TRBV2, the J call TRBJ2-7; D not certain. The CDR3 length is 13 residues. Germline values: CDR1 SNHLY, CDR2 FYNNEI. Trimming took off 8 bases at V and 10 bases at J, with 21 bases between the two ends. This CDR3 reads CASSPGQGKDQYF. The CDR3 coding sequence is TGTGCCAGCTCCCCTGGGCAAGGGAAGGATCAGTACTTC.

The chain has TRBV11-2 and TRBJ2-7; 12 nucleotides match TRBD2. CDR1 is SGHAT and CDR2 is FQNNGV in the germline V gene. V lost 0 bases, J lost 3 bases, and 9 bases stayed unmatched. The CDR3 has 18 amino acids. The CDR3 DNA sequence: TGTGCCAGCAGCTTAGATCCACTAGGACTAGCGGGGCACTACGAGCAGTACTTC. Translation: CASSLDPLGLAGHYEQYF.

The chain is built from TRBV6-1 and TRBJ2-6; D is undetermined. Germline lookup yields CDR1 MNHNS and CDR2 SASEGT. Trimming cost V 3 bases and J 6 bases, with 15 bases left between them. There are 16 residues in the CDR3. CDR3 in DNA: TGTGCCAGCAGTGAGCGGTCCACCCACTCGGCCAACGTCCTGACTTTC. Its translation is CASSERSTHSANVLTF.

CDR3 in DNA: TGTGCCAGCAGCTTGGTTGGCCAGGACTCAGCGTCACCCCTCCACTTT. Encoded protein: CASSLVGQDSASPLHF. The chain combines TRBV5-6 with TRBJ1-6; no definite D call. V lost 0 bases to trimming and J lost 10 bases, with 17 bases between them. The CDR3 length is 16 residues. CDR1 and CDR2 from the germline V gene are SGHDT and YYEEEE.

The chain links TRBV28 to TRBJ2-1, with TRBD1 as a possible D gene (6 bases). V was pared by 1 base and J by 7 bases, with 11 bases between. CDR1 MDHEN and CDR2 SYDVKM come from the germline V gene. This CDR3 contains 14 residues. The CDR3 here is CASSLFLGANEQFF. The CDR3 DNA reads as TGTGCCAGCAGTTTATTTCTGGGGGCGAATGAGCAGTTCTTC.

This rearrangement joins TRBV11-1 to TRBJ2-5; either TRBD1 or TRBD2 may fit D (6 bases each). V gave up 7 bases and J gave up 5 bases, with 14 bases separating them. CDR3 length: 13 residues. Germline CDR1 and CDR2: SGHAT and FQDESV (reference sequence). For the CDR3, the DNA is TGTGCCAGCACCAGGGGCGCGGGGGAGACCCAGTACTTC. Translation: CASTRGAGETQYF.